The clone carrying this TCR beta chain was observed at least ten times. This sample is part of a study of regulatory T cells in long-lasting Graves disease. Germline V CDR1 and CDR2: SQVTM, ANQGSEA. The germline V and J ends were trimmed by 8 bases and 1 base, with 17 bases remaining between them. The CDR3 length is 14 residues. Arm-PCR of CDR3 regions with iRepertoire HTBI primers generated TCR beta libraries. TCRdb re-derived calls from the multiplex PCR reads in MiXCR, one entry per CDR3 protein. This table has about 540,000 distinct CDR3 sequences, roughly 13% appearing once. The sample's time point: newly diagnosed GD, antithyroid drugs for less than 3 months. The TCR library was made from RNA extracted from PBMCs. The sample was also linked to a second study, of T cells in Graves' hyperthyroidism and ophthalmopathy.

This sequence was found in a young man with Graves disease. V usage is TRBV29-1 and J usage is TRBJ1-1; D perhaps matches TRBD1 (6 bases). The sample was peripheral blood mononuclear cells (PBMCs), taken at new diagnosis, from a patient treated with antithyroid drugs. In DNA, the CDR3 is TGCAGCTTCGAACCGGGACACCAGAACACTGAAGCTTTCTTT. This codes for CSFEPGHQNTEAFF.